This is a list of T cell receptor beta chains from one sample in a study of shared clonotypes between healthy human individuals. TCRdb's table, derived via immunoSEQ multiplex PCR, lists solely in-frame clones and lacks some. This sample has about 2.4 million clones; 80% to 95% occur once, and the top ten carry approximately 0.36%. The sequenced sample consisted of naive CD4+ T cells from PBMCs. The source is a man aged 18 to 30 in good health. Some clones in this sample may be carry-over from other donors' samples. Each CDR3 is given with its conserved first and last residue. Fields, in order: clone size, D gene, V gene, J gene, CDR3 protein, CDR3 DNA. D genes are given only for firm matches. Only some rows state a clone size, as once, few, many or a class for expanded clones.

clone size: -; D gene: -; V gene: TRBV18; J gene: TRBJ1-1; CDR3 protein: CASSPSWGAYTEAFF; CDR3 DNA: TGTGCCAGCTCACCCTCGTGGGGGGCATATACTGAAGCTTTCTTT
clone size: -; D gene: -; V gene: TRBV18; J gene: TRBJ2-7; CDR3 protein: CASSSPGGRTGGGEQYF; CDR3 DNA: TGTGCCAGCTCTTCCCCCGGGGGTCGGACTGGTGGCGGCGAGCAGTACTTC
clone size: -; D gene: TRBD2; V gene: TRBV29-1; J gene: TRBJ2-1; CDR3 protein: CSIRTSGLSYNEQFF; CDR3 DNA: TGCAGCATTAGGACTAGCGGATTATCCTACAATGAGCAGTTCTTC
clone size: -; D gene: -; V gene: TRBV27; J gene: TRBJ2-7; CDR3 protein: CASSALSWSDEQYF; CDR3 DNA: TGTGCCAGCAGCGCCCTTTCGTGGAGTGACGAGCAGTACTTC
clone size: -; D gene: TRBD1; V gene: TRBV2; J gene: TRBJ1-2; CDR3 protein: CASSLGQVGYTF; CDR3 DNA: TGTGCCAGCAGTCTTGGACAGGTCGGCTACACCTTC
clone size: -; D gene: -; V gene: TRBV15; J gene: TRBJ2-6; CDR3 protein: CATTGVTRANVLTF; CDR3 DNA: TGTGCCACAACCGGCGTTACTCGGGCCAACGTCCTGACTTTC
clone size: -; D gene: -; V gene: TRBV20-1; J gene: TRBJ1-1; CDR3 protein: CSASQFTEAFF; CDR3 DNA: TGCAGTGCTAGTCAGTTCACTGAAGCTTTCTTT
clone size: -; D gene: -; V gene: TRBV7-8; J gene: TRBJ2-2; CDR3 protein: CASSSIPGFNTGELFF; CDR3 DNA: TGTGCCAGCAGCTCTATTCCGGGATTTAACACCGGGGAGCTGTTTTTT
clone size: -; D gene: -; V gene: TRBV4-3; J gene: TRBJ2-2; CDR3 protein: CASSQDPRGGELFF; CDR3 DNA: TGCGCCAGCAGCCAAGATCCCAGAGGCGGGGAGCTGTTTTTT
clone size: -; D gene: -; V gene: TRBV4-1; J gene: TRBJ1-4; CDR3 protein: CASSRLGIANEKLFF; CDR3 DNA: TGCGCCAGCAGCCGATTAGGGATTGCTAATGAAAAACTGTTTTTT
clone size: -; D gene: -; V gene: TRBV6-5; J gene: TRBJ1-2; CDR3 protein: CASSYVQDLGYGYTF; CDR3 DNA: TGTGCCAGCAGTTACGTACAGGACCTTGGGTATGGCTACACCTTC
clone size: -; D gene: -; V gene: TRBV5-4; J gene: TRBJ2-3; CDR3 protein: CASSPLAYSTDTQYF; CDR3 DNA: TGTGCCAGCAGTCCTCTAGCGTATAGCACAGATACGCAGTATTTT
clone size: -; D gene: TRBD1; V gene: TRBV19; J gene: TRBJ2-2; CDR3 protein: CASSVLGTVNTGELFF; CDR3 DNA: TGTGCCAGTAGTGTATTGGGGACAGTGAACACCGGGGAGCTGTTTTTT
clone size: -; D gene: -; V gene: TRBV5-1; J gene: TRBJ2-7; CDR3 protein: CASSRTGGSYEQYF; CDR3 DNA: TGCGCCAGCTCTCGGACCGGGGGCTCCTACGAGCAGTACTTC
clone size: -; D gene: -; V gene: TRBV25-1; J gene: TRBJ2-3; CDR3 protein: CASSDSYTDTQYF; CDR3 DNA: TGTGCCAGCAGTGACAGCTACACAGATACGCAGTATTTT
clone size: -; D gene: -; V gene: TRBV11-2; J gene: TRBJ2-7; CDR3 protein: CASSQVVSGWQYF; CDR3 DNA: TGTGCCAGCAGTCAGGTAGTGTCGGGTTGGCAGTACTTC
clone size: -; D gene: TRBD2; V gene: TRBV30; J gene: TRBJ2-1; CDR3 protein: CAWGILAGAVGRGEQFF; CDR3 DNA: TGTGCCTGGGGGATTCTAGCGGGAGCGGTGGGCCGGGGTGAGCAGTTCTTC
clone size: -; D gene: -; V gene: TRBV7-9; J gene: TRBJ1-5; CDR3 protein: CASSPGVLSNQPQHF; CDR3 DNA: TGTGCCAGCAGCCCCGGGGTCCTTAGCAATCAGCCCCAGCATTTT
clone size: -; D gene: TRBD1; V gene: TRBV19; J gene: TRBJ1-1; CDR3 protein: CASRGQGLAEAFF; CDR3 DNA: TGTGCCAGTAGGGGACAGGGTTTAGCTGAAGCTTTCTTT
clone size: -; D gene: -; V gene: TRBV11-3; J gene: TRBJ2-3; CDR3 protein: CASSLETADTQYF; CDR3 DNA: TGTGCCAGCAGCTTAGAGACTGCAGATACGCAGTATTTT
clone size: -; D gene: TRBD2; V gene: TRBV7-9; J gene: TRBJ2-5; CDR3 protein: CASSSGRAVETQYF; CDR3 DNA: TGTGCCAGCTCTAGCGGGAGGGCCGTGGAGACCCAGTACTTC
clone size: -; D gene: -; V gene: TRBV25-1; J gene: TRBJ1-2; CDR3 protein: CASSEYGGRFSYGYTF; CDR3 DNA: TGTGCCAGCAGTGAATACGGGGGAAGGTTTTCCTATGGCTACACCTTC
clone size: -; D gene: TRBD2; V gene: TRBV30; J gene: TRBJ2-5; CDR3 protein: CAWSLGLAGGIQETQYF; CDR3 DNA: TGTGCCTGGAGTTTGGGACTAGCGGGAGGGATTCAAGAGACCCAGTACTTC
clone size: -; D gene: -; V gene: TRBV9; J gene: TRBJ1-2; CDR3 protein: CASSVVGFGYTF; CDR3 DNA: TGTGCCAGCAGCGTAGTGGGGTTTGGCTACACCTTC
clone size: once; D gene: -; V gene: TRBV18; J gene: TRBJ2-2; CDR3 protein: CASSPQGTGELFF; CDR3 DNA: TGTGCCAGCTCACCTCAGGGAACCGGGGAGCTGTTTTTT
clone size: -; D gene: -; V gene: TRBV4-1; J gene: TRBJ2-7; CDR3 protein: CASSQAVDPFYEQYF; CDR3 DNA: TGCGCCAGCAGCCAAGCTGTCGACCCTTTCTACGAGCAGTACTTC
clone size: few; D gene: -; V gene: TRBV28; J gene: TRBJ1-5; CDR3 protein: CASSFGGSSNQPQHF; CDR3 DNA: TGTGCCAGCAGTTTCGGGGGTTCCAGCAATCAGCCCCAGCATTTT
clone size: -; D gene: TRBD2; V gene: TRBV7-3; J gene: TRBJ2-1; CDR3 protein: CASSRTSGNVNEQFF; CDR3 DNA: TGTGCCAGCAGCCGGACTAGCGGAAATGTGAATGAGCAGTTCTTC
clone size: -; D gene: TRBD1; V gene: TRBV28; J gene: TRBJ2-7; CDR3 protein: CASSSPGQTFYEQYF; CDR3 DNA: TGTGCCAGCAGTTCCCCGGGACAGACCTTCTACGAGCAGTACTTC
clone size: -; D gene: -; V gene: TRBV6-1; J gene: TRBJ1-5; CDR3 protein: CASSERRGNQPQHF; CDR3 DNA: TGTGCCAGCAGTGAAAGACGGGGCAATCAGCCCCAGCATTTT
clone size: -; D gene: -; V gene: TRBV5-7; J gene: TRBJ1-5; CDR3 protein: CASSLAPGNQPQHF; CDR3 DNA: TGTGCCAGCAGCTTGGCACCTGGCAATCAGCCCCAGCATTTT
clone size: -; D gene: -; V gene: TRBV28; J gene: TRBJ2-7; CDR3 protein: CASSLPTGTYEQYF; CDR3 DNA: TGTGCCAGCAGTCTCCCGACCGGGACCTACGAGCAGTACTTC
clone size: -; D gene: -; V gene: TRBV6-4; J gene: TRBJ2-3; CDR3 protein: CASSDFWGPPDTQYF; CDR3 DNA: TGTGCCAGCAGTGACTTTTGGGGACCACCAGATACGCAGTATTTT
clone size: once; D gene: -; V gene: TRBV28; J gene: TRBJ1-2; CDR3 protein: CASSGNTFGGGYTF; CDR3 DNA: TGTGCCAGCAGCGGTAACACTTTCGGAGGGGGCTACACCTTC
clone size: -; D gene: -; V gene: TRBV19; J gene: TRBJ2-2; CDR3 protein: CASSTSGRKNTGELFF; CDR3 DNA: TGTGCCAGTAGTACGAGCGGTCGAAAGAACACCGGGGAGCTGTTTTTT